The next 10 T cell receptor beta chains were all read from a single sample in a study of blood T cell repertoires in COVID-19. Only in-frame clones appear in the TCRdb table, and some are missing; sequencing was by immunoSEQ multiplex PCR. The sample carries over 350,000 clones, roughly 89% recorded once. Specimen: peripheral blood. Source of these receptors: a woman in her twenties or thirties with acute or convalescent COVID-19.

The chain uses TRBV2 and TRBJ1-1; 11 nucleotides match TRBD1. Germline V gene data show CDR1 as SNHLY and CDR2 as FYNNEI. V shed 6 bases, J shed 3 bases, and the junction held 6 bases outside the gene matches. This CDR3 spans 15 amino acids. The CDR3, as DNA: TGTGCCAGCAGAGCGGACAGGGGGCGGGACACTGAAGCTTTCTTT. It yields the protein CASRADRGRDTEAFF. The full variable domain, in which reference TRBV2 and TRBJ1-1 provide the parts outside the CDR3, is EPEVTQTPSHQVTQMGQEVILRCVPISNHLYFYWYRQILGQKVEFLVSFYNNEISEKSEIFDDQFSVERPDGSNFTLKIRSTKLEDSAMYFCASRADRGRDTEAFFGQGTRLTVV.

This chain links TRBV10-1 with TRBJ2-7; D is unclear. Between the trimmed V and J ends, which lost 3 bases and 1 base, there was a span of 16 bases. The germline V gene encodes CDR1 WNHNN and CDR2 SYGVQD (reference sequence). The CDR3 consists of 16 residues. CDR3 residues: CASSDLYPYESYEQYF. The CDR3 DNA reads as TGCGCCAGCAGTGATCTCTACCCCTACGAGTCCTACGAGCAGTACTTC.

The chain carries TRBV2 and TRBJ1-2, with 9 bases matching TRBD1. CDR3 length: 13 amino acids. Germline V gene sequence: CDR1 SNHLY, CDR2 FYNNEI. With 11 bases clipped from V and 4 bases from J, the junction kept 8 bases outside the gene matches. Here the CDR3 DNA reads TGTGCCGGGGGGGACAGGGCGGGCTATGGCTACACCTTC. Its protein product is CAGGDRAGYGYTF.

The rearrangement joins TRBV5-6 to TRBJ1-3; 10 bases line up with TRBD1. Germline V lookup: CDR1 SGHDT, CDR2 YYEEEE. This CDR3 has 15 amino acids. After removal of 3 bases from V and 8 bases from J, the junction contained 8 bases not matched to a gene. The CDR3 DNA follows: TGTGCCAGCAGCTCCCTGAGGGACAGGGGTTACACCATATATTTT. This codes for CASSSLRDRGYTIYF. The full variable domain, rest sourced from reference TRBV5-6 and TRBJ1-3, is DAGVTQSPTHLIKTRGQQVTLRCSPKSGHDTVSWYQQALGQGPQFIFQYYEEEERQRGNFPDRFSGHQFPNYSSELNVNALLLGDSALYLCASSSLRDRGYTIYFGEGSWLTVV.

Only one count was recorded for this clone. A much more abundant neighbour one base away suggests this may be a read error. The same CDR3 can be traced to other DNA sequences in this sample. This chain links TRBV4-2 with TRBJ1-4; a possible D gene is TRBD1 (5 bases). CDR1 LGHNA and CDR2 YNFKEQ come from the germline V gene. This CDR3 is built from 14 residues. Trimming removed 1 base at V and 5 bases at J, with 8 bases between. This chain's CDR3 is CASSQGGGNEKLFF. CDR3 sequence (DNA): TGTGCCAGCAGCCAAGGCGGGGGGAATGAAAAACTGTTTTTT.

The chain uses TRBV19 and TRBJ1-2; D possibly corresponds to TRBD1 (5 bases). This CDR3 region has 14 residues. Trimming took 0 bases from V and 4 from J, leaving 9 bases between them. The germline CDR1 and CDR2 sequences are LNHDA and SQIVND (reference sequence). As DNA, the CDR3 is TGTGCCAGTAGTATAGACAACGGGGGCTATGGCTACACCTTC. Translating it yields CASSIDNGGYGYTF.

Worth noting for this clone: A read error may account for a junction end that differs from germline. CDR3 nucleotide sequence: TGTGCCAGCAGCTTAACTGGGAGCGGGGGCACAAATACGCAGTATTTT. The encoded protein is CASSLTGSGGTNTQYF. The rearrangement uses TRBV7-3 and TRBJ2-3, with 8 bases lining up with TRBD2. Germline loops: CDR1 SGHTA, CDR2 FQGTGA. The CDR3 is 16 amino acids.

V is TRBV24-1 and J is TRBJ1-2; 7 bases line up with TRBD1. V lost 9 bases, J lost 3 bases, and 12 bases stayed unmatched. The CDR3 totals 15 residues. Germline V lookup: CDR1 KGHDR, CDR2 SFDVKD. DNA for the CDR3: TGTGCCACCCGCTCTCGGGACAGCTCGGACTATGGCTACACCTTC. It codes for CATRSRDSSDYGYTF.

The chain joins TRBV5-1 to TRBJ2-3, with D perhaps matching TRBD1 (6 bases). The germline V and J ends were trimmed by 0 bases and 0 bases, with 11 bases remaining between them. The CDR3 has 16 residues. Germline CDR1 SGHRS, CDR2 YFSETQ. CDR3 nucleotide sequence: TGCGCCAGCAGCTTGGATCGCAGGGGAAGCACAGATACGCAGTATTTT. This sequence encodes CASSLDRRGSTDTQYF.

This rearrangement joins TRBV15 to TRBJ1-4; tentative D call: TRBD1 (5 bases). Germline CDR1 is LNHNV and CDR2 is YYDKDF (reference sequence). This CDR3 is 15 amino acids long. Trimming took 6 bases from V and 0 from J, leaving 11 bases between them. The CDR3: CATRSGVTTNEKLFF. DNA of the CDR3: TGTGCCACCAGGTCGGGGGTGACAACTAATGAAAAACTGTTTTTT.